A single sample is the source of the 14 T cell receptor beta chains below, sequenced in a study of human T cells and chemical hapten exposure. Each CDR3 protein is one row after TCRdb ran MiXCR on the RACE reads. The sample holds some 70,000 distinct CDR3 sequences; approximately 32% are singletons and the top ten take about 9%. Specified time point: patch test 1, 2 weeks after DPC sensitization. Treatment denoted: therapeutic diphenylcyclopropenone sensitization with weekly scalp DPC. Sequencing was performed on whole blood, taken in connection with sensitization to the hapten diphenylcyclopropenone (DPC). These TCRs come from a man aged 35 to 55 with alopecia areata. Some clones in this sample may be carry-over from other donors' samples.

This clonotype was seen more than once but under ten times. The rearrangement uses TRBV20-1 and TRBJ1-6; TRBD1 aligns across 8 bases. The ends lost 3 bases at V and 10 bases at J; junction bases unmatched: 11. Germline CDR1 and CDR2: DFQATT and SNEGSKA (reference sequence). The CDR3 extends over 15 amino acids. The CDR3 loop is CSASLRGQEGSPLHF. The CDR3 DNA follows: TGCAGTGCTAGTTTAAGGGGACAGGAGGGATCACCCCTCCACTTT.

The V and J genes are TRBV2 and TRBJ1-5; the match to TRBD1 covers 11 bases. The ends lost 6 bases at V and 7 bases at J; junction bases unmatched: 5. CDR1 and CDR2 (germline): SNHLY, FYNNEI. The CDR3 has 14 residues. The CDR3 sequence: CASSGQGAWQPQHF. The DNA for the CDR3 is TGTGCCAGCAGCGGACAGGGGGCTTGGCAGCCCCAGCATTTT.

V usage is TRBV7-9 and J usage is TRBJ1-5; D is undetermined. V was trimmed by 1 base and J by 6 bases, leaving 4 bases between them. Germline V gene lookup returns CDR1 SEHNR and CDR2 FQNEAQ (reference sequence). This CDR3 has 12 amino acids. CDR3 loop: CASSLDIQPQHF. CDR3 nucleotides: TGTGCCAGCAGCTTAGACATTCAGCCCCAGCATTTT. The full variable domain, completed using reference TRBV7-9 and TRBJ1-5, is DTGVSQNPRHKITKRGQNVTFRCDPISEHNRLYWYRQTLGQGPEFLTYFQNEAQLEKSRLLSDRFSAERPKGSFSTLEIQRTEQGDSAMYLCASSLDIQPQHFGDGTRLSIL.

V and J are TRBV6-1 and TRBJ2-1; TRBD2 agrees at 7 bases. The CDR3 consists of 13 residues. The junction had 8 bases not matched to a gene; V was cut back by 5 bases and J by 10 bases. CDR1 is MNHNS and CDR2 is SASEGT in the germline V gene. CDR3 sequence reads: CASSKAPSGEQFF. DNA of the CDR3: TGTGCCAGCAGTAAGGCTCCTAGCGGCGAGCAGTTCTTC.

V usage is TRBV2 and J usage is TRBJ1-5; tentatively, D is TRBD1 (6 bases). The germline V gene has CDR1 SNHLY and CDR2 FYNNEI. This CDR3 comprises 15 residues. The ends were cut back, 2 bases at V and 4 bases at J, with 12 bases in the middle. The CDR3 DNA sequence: TGTGCCAGCAGTGAACGGGGGACACAAAATCAGCCCCAGCATTTT. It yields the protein CASSERGTQNQPQHF.

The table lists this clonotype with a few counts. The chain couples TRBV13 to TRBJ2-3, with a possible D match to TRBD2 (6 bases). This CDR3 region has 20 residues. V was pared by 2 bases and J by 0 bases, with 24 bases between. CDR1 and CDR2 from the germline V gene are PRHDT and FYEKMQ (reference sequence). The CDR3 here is CASSLYSRRAGRSSTDTQYF. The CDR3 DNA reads TGTGCCAGCAGCTTATATTCCAGGAGAGCGGGCCGTTCTAGCACAGATACGCAGTATTTT.

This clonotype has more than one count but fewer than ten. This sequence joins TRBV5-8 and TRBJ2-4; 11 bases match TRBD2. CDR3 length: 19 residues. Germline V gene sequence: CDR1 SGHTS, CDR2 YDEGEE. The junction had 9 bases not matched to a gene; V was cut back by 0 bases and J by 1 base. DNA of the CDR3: TGTGCCAGCAGCTTGGAGGTAGCGGGAGGGCCCAGGGCCAAAAACATTCAGTACTTC. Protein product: CASSLEVAGGPRAKNIQYF. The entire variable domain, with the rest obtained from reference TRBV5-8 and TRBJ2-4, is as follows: EAGVTQSPTHLIKTRGQQATLRCSPISGHTSVYWYQQALGLGLQFLLWYDEGEERNRGNFPPRFSGRQFPNYSSELNVNALELEDSALYLCASSLEVAGGPRAKNIQYFGAGTRLSVL.

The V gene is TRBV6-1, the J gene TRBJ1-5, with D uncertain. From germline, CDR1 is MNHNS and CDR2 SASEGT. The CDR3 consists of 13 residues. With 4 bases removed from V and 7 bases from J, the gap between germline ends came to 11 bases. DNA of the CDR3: TGTGCCAGCAGTGCGCACCTTGGACAGCCCCAGCATTTT. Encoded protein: CASSAHLGQPQHF.

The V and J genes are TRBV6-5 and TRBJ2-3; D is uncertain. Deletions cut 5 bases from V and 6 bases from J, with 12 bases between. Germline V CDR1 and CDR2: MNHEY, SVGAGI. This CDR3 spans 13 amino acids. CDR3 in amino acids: CASSPLLTDTQYF. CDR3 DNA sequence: TGTGCCAGCAGTCCACTCCTGACGGATACGCAGTATTTT.

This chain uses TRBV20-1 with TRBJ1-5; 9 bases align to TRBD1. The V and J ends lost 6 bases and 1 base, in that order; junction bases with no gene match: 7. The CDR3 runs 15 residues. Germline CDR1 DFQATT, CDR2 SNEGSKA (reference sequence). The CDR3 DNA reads TGCAGTGCCGCCTCGACAGGGGGGAGCAATCAGCCCCAGCATTTT. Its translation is CSAASTGGSNQPQHF.

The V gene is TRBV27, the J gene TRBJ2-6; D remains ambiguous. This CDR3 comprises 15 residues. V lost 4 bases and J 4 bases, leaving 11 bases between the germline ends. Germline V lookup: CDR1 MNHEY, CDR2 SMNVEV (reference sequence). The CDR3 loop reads CASSSRSSGANVLTF. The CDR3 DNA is TGTGCCAGCAGTTCTCGATCTTCCGGGGCCAACGTCCTGACTTTC.

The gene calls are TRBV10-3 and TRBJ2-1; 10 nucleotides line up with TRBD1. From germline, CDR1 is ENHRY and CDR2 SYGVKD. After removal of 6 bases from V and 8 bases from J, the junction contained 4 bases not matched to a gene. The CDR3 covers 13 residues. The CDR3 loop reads CAIRDRGAYEQFF. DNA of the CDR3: TGTGCCATCAGGGACAGGGGGGCATATGAGCAGTTCTTC.

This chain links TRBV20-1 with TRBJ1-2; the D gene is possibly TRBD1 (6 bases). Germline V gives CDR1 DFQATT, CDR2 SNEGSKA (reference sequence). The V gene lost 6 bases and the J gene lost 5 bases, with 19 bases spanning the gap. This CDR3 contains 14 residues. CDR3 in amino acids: CSAVDWGPKYGYTF. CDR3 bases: TGCAGTGCCGTCGATTGGGGGCCAAAATATGGCTACACCTTC.

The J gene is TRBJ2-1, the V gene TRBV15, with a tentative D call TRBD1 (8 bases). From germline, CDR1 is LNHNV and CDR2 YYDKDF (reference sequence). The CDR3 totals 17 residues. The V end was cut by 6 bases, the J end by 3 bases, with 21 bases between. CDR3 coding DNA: TGTGCCACCAGAGGGGAAGTACAGGGGGGGGTCTACAATGAGCAGTTCTTC. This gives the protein CATRGEVQGGVYNEQFF.